The 17 T cell receptor beta chains presented below share a single source sample, sequenced in a study of T cell responses to AZD1222 COVID-19 vaccine. Profiled with immunoSEQ multiplex PCR; TCRdb holds only in-frame clones, not every one. The repertoire consists of fewer than 200,000 clones, with about 83% occurring once and the leading ten covering roughly 0.98%. The sample consisted of peripheral blood, taken 28 days after the second AZD1222 dose. These receptors were obtained from an adult who received the AZD1222 COVID-19 vaccine.

The V call is TRBV2, the J call TRBJ2-3, with TRBD2 matching 16 bases. The V gene's germline CDR1 is SNHLY and CDR2 FYNNEI. This CDR3 region has 20 residues. V lost 6 bases, J lost 2 bases, and 14 bases stayed unmatched. The CDR3: CASSPPGLAGGLSFTDTQYF. CDR3 DNA sequence: TGTGCCAGCAGCCCCCCGGGACTAGCGGGGGGGCTGTCATTCACAGATACGCAGTATTTT.

The chain is built from TRBV7-9 and TRBJ1-4; D is unresolved. V lost 4 bases and J 0 bases, leaving 9 bases between the germline ends. This CDR3 region has 15 residues. Germline V lookup: CDR1 SEHNR, CDR2 FQNEAQ (reference sequence). For the CDR3, the DNA is TGTGCCAGCAGCTCAGAGGGAGCAACTAATGAAAAACTGTTTTTT. Residues: CASSSEGATNEKLFF. Based on the CDR3 plus reference TRBV7-9 and TRBJ1-4, the full variable domain is DTGVSQNPRHKITKRGQNVTFRCDPISEHNRLYWYRQTLGQGPEFLTYFQNEAQLEKSRLLSDRFSAERPKGSFSTLEIQRTEQGDSAMYLCASSSEGATNEKLFFGSGTQLSVL.

The chain couples TRBV7-2 to TRBJ2-4; 10 bases match TRBD2. Trimming at V came to 0 bases and at J to 8 bases, leaving 7 bases not matched to a gene. CDR1 is SGHTA, CDR2 FQGNSA, per germline. The CDR3 consists of 16 residues. As DNA, the CDR3 is TGTGCCAGCAGCTTAGCGTCAGCGGGGGGGCTAGACATTCAGTACTTC. It codes for CASSLASAGGLDIQYF.

J is TRBJ2-5 and V is TRBV5-5; D remains ambiguous. The CDR3 has 13 amino acids. Germline V lookup: CDR1 SGHKS, CDR2 YYEKEE (reference sequence). V was clipped by 1 base and J by 9 bases, with 13 bases between them. The DNA for the CDR3 is TGTGCCAGCAGCTTGTTTGTGGATGGGCCCCAGTACTTC. This translates into CASSLFVDGPQYF.

The chain carries TRBV6-6 and TRBJ1-2; 8 positions agree with TRBD1. Germline trimming cut 5 bases from V and 3 bases from J; bases unmatched to any gene: 2. CDR3 size: 13 residues. The germline V gene encodes CDR1 MNHNY and CDR2 SVGAGI (reference sequence). CDR3: CASSLDRDYGYTF. In DNA form, the CDR3 reads TGTGCCAGCAGTCTGGACAGGGACTATGGCTACACCTTC.

The chain has TRBV10-3 and TRBJ2-3; D could derive from TRBD1 or TRBD2 (6 bases each). CDR3 length: 16 amino acids. With 0 bases removed from V and 3 bases from J, the gap between germline ends came to 13 bases. Per the germline V gene, CDR1 is ENHRY and CDR2 is SYGVKD. CDR3 protein: CAISESGGLDTDTQYF. DNA of the CDR3: TGTGCCATCAGTGAGTCTGGGGGGCTGGATACAGATACGCAGTATTTT.

V gene TRBV19 combines with J gene TRBJ2-1; perhaps D is TRBD1 or TRBD2 (5 bases each). This CDR3 has 14 amino acids. The germline V and J ends were trimmed by 3 bases and 3 bases, with 9 bases remaining between them. Germline V gene data show CDR1 as LNHDA and CDR2 as SQIVND (reference sequence). The CDR3 coding sequence is TGTGCCAGTAGTATGCAGGGACGCTACAATGAGCAGTTCTTC. Its protein is CASSMQGRYNEQFF.

The CDR3, as DNA: TGTGCCATCAGTGAGTCGGTGAGCACAGATACGCAGTATTTT. It specifies CAISESVSTDTQYF. This rearrangement joins TRBV10-3 to TRBJ2-3, with D unresolved. Germline values: CDR1 ENHRY, CDR2 SYGVKD. This CDR3 is built from 14 residues. Trimming shortened V by 0 bases and J by 0 bases, and 4 bases separated the two germline ends.

The rearrangement links TRBV19 to TRBJ1-1, with TRBD1 as a possible D gene (5 bases). Trimming cost V 5 bases and J 11 bases, with 15 bases left between them. This CDR3 comprises 12 residues. The germline gives CDR1 LNHDA, CDR2 SQIVND (reference sequence). The CDR3 spells CASSGPGWGAFF. The CDR3 DNA reads TGTGCCAGTAGTGGGCCGGGATGGGGGGCTTTCTTT.

The V call is TRBV10-3, the J call TRBJ2-1; 7 bases align to TRBD1. The CDR3 totals 16 residues. V shed 0 bases, J shed 8 bases, and the junction held 10 bases outside the gene matches. Germline CDR1 ENHRY, CDR2 SYGVKD. The CDR3 nucleotides read TGTGCCATCAGTGAGTCGAGGGGGCGCATGGTCCATGAGCAGTTCTTC. Protein product: CAISESRGRMVHEQFF.

The chain combines TRBV4-1 with TRBJ1-4; 8 bases align to TRBD1. Germline trimming cut 2 bases from V and 8 bases from J; bases unmatched to any gene: 19. The CDR3 is 19 amino acids. Germline V gene data show CDR1 as MGHRA and CDR2 as YSYEKL. Here the CDR3 DNA reads TGCGCCAGCAGCCAAAGTATGATGGGCCCAGGGGGCAATCGGGAAAAACTGTTTTTT. Its protein product is CASSQSMMGPGGNREKLFF.

This clone was recorded only once. Other DNA variants within this sample encode the same CDR3. This sequence joins TRBV2 and TRBJ1-2; D is uncertain. Germline values: CDR1 SNHLY, CDR2 FYNNEI. Trimming cost V 2 bases and J 3 bases, with 7 bases left between them. The CDR3 is made up of 13 amino acids. Here the CDR3 reads CASSEKGYYGYTF. In nucleotides, the CDR3 is TGTGCCAGCAGTGAAAAAGGGTACTATGGCTACACCTTC. The whole variable domain, remainder taken from reference TRBV2 and TRBJ1-2, is EPEVTQTPSHQVTQMGQEVILRCVPISNHLYFYWYRQILGQKVEFLVSFYNNEISEKSEIFDDQFSVERPDGSNFTLKIRSTKLEDSAMYFCASSEKGYYGYTFGSGTRLTVV.

The rearrangement links TRBV4-1 to TRBJ2-1; the match to TRBD1 covers 9 bases. Germline V CDR1 and CDR2: MGHRA, YSYEKL. Trimming at V came to 2 bases and at J to 4 bases, leaving 6 bases not matched to a gene. There are 16 residues in the CDR3. CDR3 in DNA: TGCGCCAGCAGCCAATTAGGACAGGGGCTATACAATGAGCAGTTCTTC. Protein product: CASSQLGQGLYNEQFF.

The count of this clone is one. The chain employs TRBV7-9 and TRBJ2-7, with 7 nucleotides matching TRBD1. This CDR3 region has 15 residues. Germline lookup yields CDR1 SEHNR and CDR2 FQNEAQ (reference sequence). J lost 5 bases, V lost 7 bases, and 14 bases had no gene match. The CDR3 spells CASNRREGAGHEQYF. The CDR3 nucleotides are TGTGCCAGCAACAGGCGAGAGGGGGCGGGCCACGAGCAGTACTTC.

This chain links TRBV5-1 with TRBJ2-5; weak D call: TRBD2 (6 bases). V was shortened by 1 base and J by 3 bases, with 16 bases between the two germline ends. Germline lookup yields CDR1 SGHRS and CDR2 YFSETQ. This CDR3 region has 16 residues. CDR3 sequence: CASSLIGGRVKETQYF. The CDR3 DNA is TGCGCCAGCAGCTTGATCGGAGGGAGAGTCAAAGAGACCCAGTACTTC.

This chain uses TRBV7-6 with TRBJ2-3, with no clear D. Germline V gives CDR1 SGHVS, CDR2 FNYEAQ. Trimming left V 5 bases short and J 5 bases short, with 14 bases between. This CDR3 has 14 residues. The CDR3 region has the DNA TGTGCCAGCAGCCAGACGGCGGCAATAGATACGCAGTATTTT. It codes for CASSQTAAIDTQYF. Full variable domain (rest looked up from reference TRBV7-6 and TRBJ2-3): GAGVSQSPRYKVTKRGQDVALRCDPISGHVSLYWYRQALGQGPEFLTYFNYEAQQDKSGLPNDRFSAERPEGSISTLTIQRTEQRDSAMYRCASSQTAAIDTQYFGPGTRLTVL.

The chain has TRBV6-2 or TRBV6-3 and TRBJ1-5; a possible D gene is TRBD1 (6 bases). CDR3 length equals 17 residues. V dropped 6 bases and J dropped 5 bases, with 23 bases sitting between them. Per germline, CDR1 MNHEY and CDR2 SVGEGT. The CDR3 nucleotides read TGTGCCAGCAGCCTAGAACTGGGGGGCCGAGTTTATCAGCCCCAGCATTTT. Its protein product is CASSLELGGRVYQPQHF.